These T cell receptor beta chains were read from a single sample in a study of T cell responses to AZD1222 COVID-19 vaccine. Using immunoSEQ multiplex PCR, the repertoire was profiled, and TCRdb retains in-frame clones only, with some absent. This sample yields more than 95,000 clones, of which 82% are seen a single time; less than 6% belongs to the top ten. The material was peripheral blood, obtained on day 0 of AZD1222 vaccination. Source of these receptors: an adult in good health. Each CDR3 is given with its conserved first and last residue. A D gene is named only where the DNA matches it firmly. Expanded clones are given a class, and other clones once, few, many or no size at all.

d_call: .
clone_size: .
v_call: TRBV3-1/TRBV3-2
j_call: TRBJ1-1
cdr3_nt: TGTGCCAGCAGCCAATGGATTAGTAGTGAGAACACTGAAGCTTTCTTT
cdr3_aa: CASSQWISSENTEAFF

d_call: .
clone_size: many
v_call: TRBV10-3
j_call: TRBJ1-5
cdr3_nt: TGTGCCATCAGTGAGTCGCAGGGAGCTCAGCCCCAGCATTTT
cdr3_aa: CAISESQGAQPQHF

d_call: .
clone_size: .
v_call: TRBV2
j_call: TRBJ1-2
cdr3_nt: TGTGCCAGCTCTTCTACAACAAACTATGGCTACACCTTC
cdr3_aa: CASSSTTNYGYTF

d_call: TRBD1
clone_size: once
v_call: TRBV5-1
j_call: TRBJ1-4
cdr3_nt: TGCGCCAGCAGCATGGGACAGATCGGCGAAAAACTGTTTTTT
cdr3_aa: CASSMGQIGEKLFF

d_call: .
clone_size: .
v_call: TRBV30
j_call: TRBJ1-2
cdr3_nt: TGTGCCTGGAGTCCTCTCGGGCTTGGCTACACCTTC
cdr3_aa: CAWSPLGLGYTF

d_call: .
clone_size: .
v_call: TRBV4-3
j_call: TRBJ1-2
cdr3_nt: TGCGCCAGCAGCCAAGATAGAGTGCCCTCGAGAAATGGCTACACCTTC
cdr3_aa: CASSQDRVPSRNGYTF

d_call: .
clone_size: few
v_call: TRBV7-6
j_call: TRBJ2-1
cdr3_nt: TGTGCCAGCAGCTTAGGTTACAGCCCTTACAATGAGCAGTTCTTC
cdr3_aa: CASSLGYSPYNEQFF

d_call: TRBD1
clone_size: .
v_call: TRBV9
j_call: TRBJ1-2
cdr3_nt: TGTGCCAGCAGCCCAGGCGGAATAAGCAGGGGGTTAGCTAACTATGGCTACACCTTC
cdr3_aa: CASSPGGISRGLANYGYTF

d_call: .
clone_size: .
v_call: TRBV29-1
j_call: TRBJ1-1
cdr3_nt: TGCAGCGTAGGGACGGGGAACACTGAAGCTTTCTTT
cdr3_aa: CSVGTGNTEAFF

d_call: .
clone_size: .
v_call: TRBV4-3
j_call: TRBJ1-2
cdr3_nt: TGCGCCAGCAGCCAAGATGGGCAGAGCTACACCTTC
cdr3_aa: CASSQDGQSYTF

d_call: .
clone_size: .
v_call: TRBV19
j_call: TRBJ1-3
cdr3_nt: TGTGCCAGTAGTATGGGTTTAAACACCATATATTTT
cdr3_aa: CASSMGLNTIYF

d_call: TRBD1
clone_size: .
v_call: TRBV5-1
j_call: TRBJ1-4
cdr3_nt: TGCGCCAGCAGCTTGGTGGCAGGGGGCGACGGTGAAAAACTGTTTTTT
cdr3_aa: CASSLVAGGDGEKLFF

d_call: TRBD1
clone_size: .
v_call: TRBV10-2
j_call: TRBJ1-2
cdr3_nt: TGCGCCAGCAGGGGACAGTTTTCTATTGGCTACACCTTC
cdr3_aa: CASRGQFSIGYTF

d_call: .
clone_size: .
v_call: TRBV20-1
j_call: TRBJ1-2
cdr3_nt: TGCAGTGCTAGCGCGGGGAACGGCTACACCTTC
cdr3_aa: CSASAGNGYTF

d_call: TRBD1
clone_size: .
v_call: TRBV2
j_call: TRBJ1-1
cdr3_nt: TGTGCCAGCAGCTCGGACAGGGAAGCTTTCTTT
cdr3_aa: CASSSDREAFF

d_call: .
clone_size: .
v_call: TRBV5-8
j_call: TRBJ1-4
cdr3_nt: TGTGCCAGCAGCGTGGGGGAGGAAAAACTGTTTTTT
cdr3_aa: CASSVGEEKLFF

d_call: TRBD1
clone_size: .
v_call: TRBV2
j_call: TRBJ1-1
cdr3_nt: TGTGCCAGCCGAGAACAGGGGGTGGGCACTGAAGCTTTCTTT
cdr3_aa: CASREQGVGTEAFF

d_call: TRBD2
clone_size: .
v_call: TRBV6-4
j_call: TRBJ2-1
cdr3_nt: TGTGCCAGCGGTCAGCGGGGGAGGGATGAGCAGTTCTTC
cdr3_aa: CASGQRGRDEQFF

d_call: TRBD2
clone_size: .
v_call: TRBV7-2
j_call: TRBJ2-2
cdr3_nt: TGTGCCAGCAGCCCCGGACTAGCGGGGACCGGGGAGCTGTTTTTT
cdr3_aa: CASSPGLAGTGELFF

d_call: .
clone_size: .
v_call: TRBV4-2
j_call: TRBJ2-1
cdr3_nt: TGTGCCAGCAGCCAAGATTACGGCGAGCAGTTCTTC
cdr3_aa: CASSQDYGEQFF

d_call: TRBD2
clone_size: .
v_call: TRBV9
j_call: TRBJ2-6
cdr3_nt: TGTGCCAGCAGCAGCGGGGGGGCTTTCCTTGGGGCCAACGTCCTGACTTTC
cdr3_aa: CASSSGGAFLGANVLTF

d_call: .
clone_size: .
v_call: TRBV5-6
j_call: TRBJ2-4
cdr3_nt: TGTGCCAGCAGGCGGACAGGATTTAAGGGGAGGGAAAACATTCAGTACTTC
cdr3_aa: CASRRTGFKGRENIQYF

d_call: .
clone_size: .
v_call: TRBV6-1
j_call: TRBJ1-6
cdr3_nt: TGTGCCAGCAGTGAAGCAAGTCCGGGACCACCCCTCCACTTT
cdr3_aa: CASSEASPGPPLHF

d_call: TRBD2
clone_size: .
v_call: TRBV19
j_call: TRBJ2-1
cdr3_nt: TGTGCCAGTAGTACCACTAGCGGTGAAGGTTCGGGTGAGCAGTTCTTC
cdr3_aa: CASSTTSGEGSGEQFF

d_call: .
clone_size: .
v_call: TRBV2
j_call: TRBJ1-6
cdr3_nt: TGTGCCAGCAGTGAGCAGGGTTCACCCCTCCACTTT
cdr3_aa: CASSEQGSPLHF

d_call: .
clone_size: .
v_call: TRBV2
j_call: TRBJ1-2
cdr3_nt: TGTGCCAGCAGTAAGAAGGCAGGGTATCTTGATGGCTACACCTTC
cdr3_aa: CASSKKAGYLDGYTF

d_call: .
clone_size: .
v_call: TRBV29-1
j_call: TRBJ1-2
cdr3_nt: TGCAGCACGAATCTGGTGGGACTTAACTATGGCTACACCTTC
cdr3_aa: CSTNLVGLNYGYTF

d_call: .
clone_size: .
v_call: TRBV10-1
j_call: TRBJ1-1
cdr3_nt: TGCGCCAGCAGTGAAAGGGTCGGGCGGACTGAAGCTTTCTTT
cdr3_aa: CASSERVGRTEAFF

d_call: .
clone_size: once
v_call: TRBV6-2/TRBV6-3
j_call: TRBJ1-5
cdr3_nt: TGTGCCAGCAGTCACGGGAGCAATCAGCCCCAGCATTTT
cdr3_aa: CASSHGSNQPQHF

d_call: TRBD2
clone_size: .
v_call: TRBV5-4
j_call: TRBJ2-3
cdr3_nt: TGTGCCAGCAGTCCGGGGCTAGCGGTTGGCACAGATACGCAGTATTTT
cdr3_aa: CASSPGLAVGTDTQYF

d_call: .
clone_size: .
v_call: TRBV28
j_call: TRBJ1-2
cdr3_nt: TGTGCCAGCAGTTTCTCAGGGACACATAACTATGGCTACACCTTC
cdr3_aa: CASSFSGTHNYGYTF

d_call: TRBD1
clone_size: .
v_call: TRBV5-1
j_call: TRBJ1-4
cdr3_nt: TGCGCCAGCAGCAGGACAGGGTTGCGCGTTGGTGAAAAACTGTTTTTT
cdr3_aa: CASSRTGLRVGEKLFF

d_call: TRBD1
clone_size: .
v_call: TRBV6-5
j_call: TRBJ1-2
cdr3_nt: TGTGCCAGCAGGGCGGGACAGGGGGCAGGCTATGGCTACACCTTC
cdr3_aa: CASRAGQGAGYGYTF

d_call: .
clone_size: .
v_call: TRBV6-2/TRBV6-3
j_call: TRBJ1-1
cdr3_nt: TGTGCCAGCAGTTACGGAGGTTACACTGAAGCTTTCTTT
cdr3_aa: CASSYGGYTEAFF

d_call: .
clone_size: few
v_call: TRBV27
j_call: TRBJ1-6
cdr3_nt: TGTGCCAGCAGTTTGTCGGCAGGGACCCCTAATTCACCCCTCCACTTT
cdr3_aa: CASSLSAGTPNSPLHF

d_call: .
clone_size: many
v_call: TRBV27
j_call: TRBJ2-2
cdr3_nt: TGTGCCAGCCGAGGTACCGGGGAGCTGTTTTTT
cdr3_aa: CASRGTGELFF

d_call: .
clone_size: .
v_call: TRBV6-5
j_call: TRBJ1-6
cdr3_nt: TGTGCCAGCAGGGACACAGGTGTGAAGACACCCCTCCACTTT
cdr3_aa: CASRDTGVKTPLHF

d_call: .
clone_size: .
v_call: TRBV5-5
j_call: TRBJ1-2
cdr3_nt: TGTGCCAGCAGCCCGCGCCCCGGGACTCTAAACTATGGCTACACCTTC
cdr3_aa: CASSPRPGTLNYGYTF

d_call: TRBD1
clone_size: .
v_call: TRBV5-6
j_call: TRBJ1-2
cdr3_nt: TGTGCCAGCAGCCCTTCTGACAGGGGCGGATATGGCTACACCTTC
cdr3_aa: CASSPSDRGGYGYTF

d_call: TRBD1
clone_size: .
v_call: TRBV6-5
j_call: TRBJ1-4
cdr3_nt: TGTGCCAGCAGGCCGTCGGGACAGGGTATCGGAAAACTGTTTTTT
cdr3_aa: CASRPSGQGIGKLFF

d_call: .
clone_size: .
v_call: TRBV6-2/TRBV6-3
j_call: TRBJ2-7
cdr3_nt: TGTGCCAGCAGTTACGGGGGTTGGGAGCAGTACTTC
cdr3_aa: CASSYGGWEQYF

d_call: .
clone_size: few
v_call: TRBV7-8
j_call: TRBJ1-3
cdr3_nt: TGTGCCAGCAGCTTACGAGGGTCTGGAAACACCATATATTTT
cdr3_aa: CASSLRGSGNTIYF